The present TCR beta chain was sequenced within a study of T cell responses to AZD1222 COVID-19 vaccine. TCRdb keeps only in-frame clones here, not all; method: immunoSEQ multiplex PCR. Of approximately 150,000 clones in the sample, roughly 84% were seen once. Per the germline V gene, CDR1 is SGHTA and CDR2 is FQGNSA. The CDR3 length is 14 residues. Trimming removed 5 bases from V and 0 bases from J, with 11 bases in between. On this clone: Its antigen remains unknown.

Findings and caveats of the study: Two doses of AZD1222 preceded a rise in Spike-specific TCR breadth and depth. At study baseline, merely several AZD1222 recipients were seropositive.

This material consisted of peripheral blood, taken 28 days after the second AZD1222 dose. This TCR derives from an adult who received the AZD1222 COVID-19 vaccine. The rearrangement uses TRBV7-2 and TRBJ2-7; D unresolved. The CDR3 here is CASSALESSYEQYF. For the CDR3, the DNA is TGTGCCAGCAGCGCTTTAGAGAGCTCCTACGAGCAGTACTTC.